In this sample, the clone carrying this T cell receptor (beta chain) turned up many times. The sample is drawn from a study of T cells in Graves' hyperthyroidism and ophthalmopathy. Study in general: Before treatment of any kind, peripheral blood was taken at initial diagnosis.

From RNA transcripts, TCR beta CDR3 regions were amplified. With the HTBI primer set, the TCR CDR3 went through a first round of RT-PCR. From the multiplex PCR reads, TCRdb called clonotypes with MiXCR, one entry per CDR3 protein. The data hold a few hundred thousand distinct CDR3 sequences, with 15% observed a single time. Sequencing used blood. The source is a woman between 25 and 40 years old with Graves' hyperthyroidism.

CDR3 sequence: CASSLGRDSSYEQYF. The CDR3 DNA reads as TGCGCCAGCAGCTTGGGCAGGGACAGCTCCTACGAGCAGTACTTC. The chain combines TRBV5-1 with TRBJ2-7, with TRBD1 matching 7 bases. CDR3 size: 15 residues. The trim removed 0 bases at V and 0 bases at J, leaving 3 bases unmatched. In germline, CDR1 is SGHRS, CDR2 YFSETQ.